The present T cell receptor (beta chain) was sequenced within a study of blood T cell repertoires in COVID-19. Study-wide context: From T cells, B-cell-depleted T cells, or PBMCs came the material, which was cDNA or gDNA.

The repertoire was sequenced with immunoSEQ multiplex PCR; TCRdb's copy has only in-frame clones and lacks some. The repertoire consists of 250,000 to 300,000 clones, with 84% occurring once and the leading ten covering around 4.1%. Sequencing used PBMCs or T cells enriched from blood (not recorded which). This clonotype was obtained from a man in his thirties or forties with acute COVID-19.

The CDR3 is CASSYSGGPGNTIYF. Written as DNA, the CDR3 is TGTGCCAGCAGTTACTCCGGGGGGCCAGGAAACACCATATATTTT. The rearrangement uses TRBV6-5 and TRBJ1-3, with D possibly being TRBD1 (6 bases). Germline V CDR1 and CDR2: MNHEY, SVGAGI. V was pared by 0 bases and J by 4 bases, with 10 bases between. This CDR3 comprises 15 residues.